Following are 14 T cell receptor beta chains from one sample sequenced in a study of T cell responses to AZD1222 COVID-19 vaccine. Libraries were prepared by immunoSEQ multiplex PCR; TCRdb keeps only in-frame clonotypes and omits some of them. The sample yields around 140,000 clones, more than 85% seen once. Material: peripheral blood, obtained on day 0 of AZD1222 vaccination. The receptors were gathered from an adult in good health.

This clone turned up a few times. The V and J genes are TRBV5-1 and TRBJ2-7, with D perhaps matching TRBD1 (6 bases). In germline, CDR1 is SGHRS, CDR2 YFSETQ. This CDR3 region has 13 residues. With 3 bases removed from V and 2 bases from J, the gap between germline ends came to 9 bases. CDR3 in amino acids: CASSSTGTYEQYF. Here the CDR3 DNA reads TGCGCCAGCAGCTCAACAGGGACCTACGAGCAGTACTTC.

The J gene is TRBJ1-6, the V gene TRBV14; D not certain. Germline values: CDR1 SGHDN, CDR2 FVKESK. CDR3 length equals 13 residues. V was trimmed by 1 base and J by 13 bases, leaving 11 bases between them. This CDR3 is CASSQARYPPLHF. CDR3 nucleotides: TGTGCCAGCAGCCAAGCCAGATACCCTCCCCTCCACTTT. The full variable domain, in which reference TRBV14 and TRBJ1-6 provide the parts outside the CDR3, is EAGVTQFPSHSVIEKGQTVTLRCDPISGHDNLYWYRRVMGKEIKFLLHFVKESKQDESGMPNNRFLAERTGGTYSTLKVQPAELEDSGVYFCASSQARYPPLHFGNGTRLTVT.

This sequence joins TRBV5-1 and TRBJ1-2, with D possibly TRBD1 on 6 matching bases. This CDR3 comprises 15 residues. Trimming stripped 0 bases from V and 2 bases from J, with 11 bases between. Germline assignment: CDR1 SGHRS and CDR2 YFSETQ. CDR3 bases: TGCGCCAGCAGCTTGGACGGACAGCCAAACTATGGCTACACCTTC. Amino acid sequence: CASSLDGQPNYGYTF.

V is TRBV6-6 and J is TRBJ2-3; D not resolved. Looked up from germline, CDR1 is MNHNY and CDR2 is SVGAGI (reference sequence). V shed 2 bases and J shed 1 base, with 7 bases lying between them. This CDR3 has 14 residues. CDR3 DNA sequence: TGTGCCAGCAGTTACGTGGCGGGCACAGATACGCAGTATTTT. It is translated as CASSYVAGTDTQYF.

The genes are TRBV7-2 and TRBJ1-1, with 8 bases that match TRBD1. V was clipped by 3 bases and J by 1 base; unmatched bases: 4. The CDR3 contains 15 residues. Looked up from germline, CDR1 is SGHTA and CDR2 is FQGNSA. CDR3 coding DNA: TGTGCCAGCAGCTTGCGGACAGGGAGGAACACTGAAGCTTTCTTT. It specifies CASSLRTGRNTEAFF.

The J gene is TRBJ2-1, the V gene TRBV6-6; 10 bases are shared with TRBD2. V dropped 5 bases and J dropped 6; count of bases not matched to a gene: 4. The CDR3 is 14 residues long. Germline values: CDR1 MNHNY, CDR2 SVGAGI (reference sequence). CDR3 DNA: TGTGCCAGCAGTAGAGCGGGAGGGACCAATGAGCAGTTCTTC. Translated, it gives CASSRAGGTNEQFF.

This clone was detected a few times. The chain employs TRBV27 and TRBJ1-2, with TRBD1 as a possible D gene (5 bases). CDR3 length: 13 residues. Germline values: CDR1 MNHEY, CDR2 SMNVEV (reference sequence). V dropped 0 bases and J dropped 7 bases, with 9 bases sitting between them. The DNA of the CDR3 is TGTGCCAGCAGTTTATCTCCAGGGCTTGGCTACACCTTC. Translating it yields CASSLSPGLGYTF.

The J gene is TRBJ1-3, the V gene TRBV2; 8 bases align to TRBD1. The CDR3 loop spans 14 amino acids. Trimming took 8 bases from V and 7 from J; bases not matched to a gene: 10. Germline V gene sequence: CDR1 SNHLY, CDR2 FYNNEI. This CDR3 is CASAPLDRANTIYF. The CDR3 nucleotides read TGTGCCAGCGCACCTTTGGACAGGGCGAACACCATATATTTT.

CDR3 sequence (DNA): TGCAGCGTTACGAGAGAGGGGCTGATTGGCTACACCTTC. Translation gives CSVTREGLIGYTF. The chain has TRBV29-1 and TRBJ1-2; a possible D gene is TRBD1 (5 bases). V shed 5 bases and J shed 7 bases, with 17 bases lying between them. The CDR3 sequence is 13 residues long. Looked up from germline, CDR1 is SQVTM and CDR2 is ANQGSEA.

This clone occurred once. In DNA form, the CDR3 reads TGTGCCAGTACCTCCGGGACTAGCGGGATAAGCGAGCAGTACTTC. Translating gives CASTSGTSGISEQYF. This chain connects TRBV19 to TRBJ2-7, with 13 bases that match TRBD2. V lost 7 bases, J lost 6 bases, and 9 bases stayed unmatched. CDR1 LNHDA and CDR2 SQIVND come from the germline V gene (reference sequence). The CDR3 is 15 residues long.

The gene calls are TRBV5-1 and TRBJ1-2, with D unclear. Germline V gene lookup returns CDR1 SGHRS and CDR2 YFSETQ. The germline V and J ends were trimmed by 7 bases and 8 bases, with 15 bases remaining between them. The CDR3 has 12 amino acids. The CDR3 nucleotides are TGCGCCAGCCCCCGTCGCGGTCGGGGCTACACCTTC. It encodes CASPRRGRGYTF.

The rearrangement links TRBV27 to TRBJ2-5, with D possibly matching TRBD2 (5 bases). The CDR3 is made up of 13 amino acids. Germline CDR1 reads MNHEY; CDR2 reads SMNVEV (reference sequence). V was shortened by 5 bases and J by 5 bases, with 12 bases between the two germline ends. The CDR3 nucleotides read TGTGCCAGCAGTCCCGTCCGAGGGGAGACCCAGTACTTC. Translation gives CASSPVRGETQYF.

The chain uses TRBV5-1 and TRBJ1-1; no clear D gene. CDR3 length equals 15 residues. CDR1 and CDR2 from the germline V gene are SGHRS and YFSETQ. V lost 1 base and J 0 bases, leaving 10 bases between the germline ends. CDR3 region: CASSLTGGMNTEAFF. The CDR3, as DNA: TGCGCCAGCAGCTTGACGGGAGGGATGAACACTGAAGCTTTCTTT. The entire variable domain, with the rest obtained from reference TRBV5-1 and TRBJ1-1, is as follows: KAGVTQTPRYLIKTRGQQVTLSCSPISGHRSVSWYQQTPGQGLQFLFEYFSETQRNKGNFPGRFSGRQFSNSRSEMNVSTLELGDSALYLCASSLTGGMNTEAFFGQGTRLTVV.

This chain links TRBV6-6 with TRBJ1-1, with 7 bases lining up with TRBD1. The germline CDR1 and CDR2 sequences are MNHNY and SVGAGI (reference sequence). This CDR3 contains 15 residues. Unmatched junction bases numbered 5, after V lost 1 base and J lost 3 bases. In DNA, the CDR3 is TGTGCCAGCAGTTACTTAGGGGGCGCCGACACTGAAGCTTTCTTT. It codes for CASSYLGGADTEAFF.